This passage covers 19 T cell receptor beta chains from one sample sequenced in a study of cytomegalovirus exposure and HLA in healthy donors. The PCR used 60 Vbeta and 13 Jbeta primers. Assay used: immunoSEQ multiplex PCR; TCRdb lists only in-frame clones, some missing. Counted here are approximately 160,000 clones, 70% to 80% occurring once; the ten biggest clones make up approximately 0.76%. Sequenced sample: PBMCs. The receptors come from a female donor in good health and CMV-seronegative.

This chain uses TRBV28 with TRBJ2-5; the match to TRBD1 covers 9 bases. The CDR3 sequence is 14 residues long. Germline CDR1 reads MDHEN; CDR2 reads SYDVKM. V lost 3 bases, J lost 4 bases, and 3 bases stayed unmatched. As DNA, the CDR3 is TGTGCCAGCAGTTTTCCGGACAGGGGAGAGACCCAGTACTTC. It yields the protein CASSFPDRGETQYF.

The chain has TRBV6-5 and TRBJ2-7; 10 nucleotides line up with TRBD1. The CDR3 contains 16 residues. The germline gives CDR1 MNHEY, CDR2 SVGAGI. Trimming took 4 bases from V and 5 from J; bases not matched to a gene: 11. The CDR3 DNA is TGTGCCAGCAGTTCTTTGACCCGGGACAGGGGACACGAGCAGTACTTC. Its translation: CASSSLTRDRGHEQYF.

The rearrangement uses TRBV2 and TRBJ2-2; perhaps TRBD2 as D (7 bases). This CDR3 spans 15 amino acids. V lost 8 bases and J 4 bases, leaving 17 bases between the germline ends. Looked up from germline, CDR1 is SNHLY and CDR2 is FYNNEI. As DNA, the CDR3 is TGTGCCAGCTCGCCGGGACGGGGGGCCACCGGGGAGCTGTTTTTT. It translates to CASSPGRGATGELFF.

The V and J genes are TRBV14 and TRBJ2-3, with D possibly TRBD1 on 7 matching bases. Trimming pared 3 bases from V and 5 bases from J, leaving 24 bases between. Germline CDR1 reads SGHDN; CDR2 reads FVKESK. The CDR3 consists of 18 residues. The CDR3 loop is CASSHDGRFFQGGDTQYF. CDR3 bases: TGTGCCAGCAGCCATGATGGGAGGTTTTTCCAGGGGGGAGATACGCAGTATTTT.

The CDR3 DNA is TGTGCCAGCAGTTACTCTGGCAGGGGAGGGGTAGGCTACACCTTC. This sequence encodes CASSYSGRGGVGYTF. The chain carries TRBV6-6 and TRBJ1-2; D might be TRBD1 (6 bases). Germline CDR1 MNHNY, CDR2 SVGAGI (reference sequence). The CDR3 covers 15 residues. With 0 bases removed from V and 8 bases from J, the gap between germline ends came to 16 bases.

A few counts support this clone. The CDR3 region has the DNA TGTGCCACGGGACAGGGGGTTGGCTACACCTTC. Translated, it gives CATGQGVGYTF. This chain connects TRBV30 to TRBJ1-2; 11 positions match TRBD1. Germline CDR1 and CDR2: GTSNPN and SVGIG (reference sequence). The CDR3 sequence is 11 residues long. V was clipped by 8 bases and J by 7 bases; unmatched bases: 3.

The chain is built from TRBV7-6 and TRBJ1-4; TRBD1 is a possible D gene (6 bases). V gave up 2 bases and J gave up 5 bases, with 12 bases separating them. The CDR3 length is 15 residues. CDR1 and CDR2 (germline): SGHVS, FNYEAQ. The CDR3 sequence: CASSLMLGGNEKLFF. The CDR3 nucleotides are TGTGCCAGCAGCTTAATGCTAGGGGGAAATGAAAAACTGTTTTTT.

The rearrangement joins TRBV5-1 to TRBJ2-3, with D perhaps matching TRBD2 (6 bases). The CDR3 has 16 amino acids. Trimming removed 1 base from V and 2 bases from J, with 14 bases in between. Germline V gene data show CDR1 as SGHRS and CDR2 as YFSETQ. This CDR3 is CASSLFSGANTDTQYF. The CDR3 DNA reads TGCGCCAGCAGCTTGTTTAGCGGAGCTAACACAGATACGCAGTATTTT.

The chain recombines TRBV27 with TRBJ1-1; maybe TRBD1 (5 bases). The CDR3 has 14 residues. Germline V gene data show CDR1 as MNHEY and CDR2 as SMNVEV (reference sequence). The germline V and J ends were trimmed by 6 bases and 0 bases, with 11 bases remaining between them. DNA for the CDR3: TGTGCCAGCAGGGCCGACAGACTGAACACTGAAGCTTTCTTT. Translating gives CASRADRLNTEAFF.

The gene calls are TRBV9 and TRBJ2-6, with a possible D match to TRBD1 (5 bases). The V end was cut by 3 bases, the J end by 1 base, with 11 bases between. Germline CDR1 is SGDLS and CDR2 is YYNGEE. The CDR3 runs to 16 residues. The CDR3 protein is CASSGGGLSGANVLTF. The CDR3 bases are TGTGCCAGCAGCGGGGGCGGCTTGTCTGGGGCCAACGTCCTGACTTTC. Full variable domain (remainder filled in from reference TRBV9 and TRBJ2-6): DSGVTQTPKHLITATGQRVTLRCSPRSGDLSVYWYQQSLDQGLQFLIQYYNGEERAKGNILERFSAQQFPDLHSELNLSSLELGDSALYFCASSGGGLSGANVLTFGAGSRLTVL.

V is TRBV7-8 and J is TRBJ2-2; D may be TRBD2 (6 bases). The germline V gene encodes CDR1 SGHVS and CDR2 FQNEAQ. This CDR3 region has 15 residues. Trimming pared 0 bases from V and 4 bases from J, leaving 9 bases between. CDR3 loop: CASSLAGTATGELFF. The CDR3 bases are TGTGCCAGCAGCTTAGCCGGGACTGCCACCGGGGAGCTGTTTTTT.

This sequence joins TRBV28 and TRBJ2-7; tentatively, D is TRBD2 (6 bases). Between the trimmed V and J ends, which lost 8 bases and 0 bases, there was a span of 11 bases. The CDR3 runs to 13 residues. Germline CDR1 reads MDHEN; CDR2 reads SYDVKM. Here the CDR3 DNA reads TGTGCCAGCGTGGCGGGAAGCTCCTACGAGCAGTACTTC. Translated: CASVAGSSYEQYF. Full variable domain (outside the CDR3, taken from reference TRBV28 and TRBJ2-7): DVKVTQSSRYLVKRTGEKVFLECVQDMDHENMFWYRQDPGLGLRLIYFSYDVKMKEKGDIPEGYSVSREKKERFSLILESASTNQTSMYLCASVAGSSYEQYFGPGTRLTVT.

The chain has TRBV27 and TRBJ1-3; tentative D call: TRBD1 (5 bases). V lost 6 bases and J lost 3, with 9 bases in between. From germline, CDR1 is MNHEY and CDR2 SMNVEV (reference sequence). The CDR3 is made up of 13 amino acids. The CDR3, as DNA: TGTGCCAGCAGGCAGGGTGTTGGAAACACCATATATTTT. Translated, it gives CASRQGVGNTIYF.

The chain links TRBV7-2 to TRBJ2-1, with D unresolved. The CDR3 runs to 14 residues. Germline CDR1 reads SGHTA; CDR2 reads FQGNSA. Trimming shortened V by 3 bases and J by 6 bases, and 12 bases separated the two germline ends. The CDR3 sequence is CASSFLSDSNEQFF. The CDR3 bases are TGTGCCAGCAGCTTTCTGAGCGATAGCAATGAGCAGTTCTTC.

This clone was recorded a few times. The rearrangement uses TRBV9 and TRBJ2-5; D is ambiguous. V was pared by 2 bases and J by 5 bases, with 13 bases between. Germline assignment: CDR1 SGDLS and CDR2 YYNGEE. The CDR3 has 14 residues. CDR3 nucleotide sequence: TGTGCCAGCAGCGTCGGCAGGCAGCTTGAGACCCAGTACTTC. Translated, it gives CASSVGRQLETQYF.

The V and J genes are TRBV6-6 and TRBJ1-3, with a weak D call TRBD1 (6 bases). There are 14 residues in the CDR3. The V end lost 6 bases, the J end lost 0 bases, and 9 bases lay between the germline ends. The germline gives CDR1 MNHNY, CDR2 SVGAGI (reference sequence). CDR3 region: CASSRDNSGNTIYF. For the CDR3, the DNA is TGTGCCAGCAGCCGGGACAACTCTGGAAACACCATATATTTT.

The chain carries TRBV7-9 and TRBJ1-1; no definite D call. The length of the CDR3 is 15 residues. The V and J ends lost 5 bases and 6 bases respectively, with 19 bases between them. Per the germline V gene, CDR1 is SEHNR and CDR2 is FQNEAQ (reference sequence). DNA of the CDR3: TGTGCCAGCAGCCCTTTTCTTACAGTTACTCCTGAAGCTTTCTTT. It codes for CASSPFLTVTPEAFF. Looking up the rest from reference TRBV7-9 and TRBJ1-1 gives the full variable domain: DTGVSQNPRHKITKRGQNVTFRCDPISEHNRLYWYRQTLGQGPEFLTYFQNEAQLEKSRLLSDRFSAERPKGSFSTLEIQRTEQGDSAMYLCASSPFLTVTPEAFFGQGTRLTVV.

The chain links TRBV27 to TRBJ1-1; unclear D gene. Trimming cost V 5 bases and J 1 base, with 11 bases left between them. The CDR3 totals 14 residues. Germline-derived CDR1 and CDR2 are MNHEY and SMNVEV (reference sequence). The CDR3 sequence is CASSPGNRNTEAFF. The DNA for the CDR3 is TGTGCCAGCAGTCCGGGGAATAGGAACACTGAAGCTTTCTTT.

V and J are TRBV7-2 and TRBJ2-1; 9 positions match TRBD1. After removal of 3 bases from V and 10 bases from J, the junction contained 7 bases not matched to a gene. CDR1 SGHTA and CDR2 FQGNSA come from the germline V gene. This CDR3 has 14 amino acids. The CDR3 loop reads CASSLTGGLREQFF. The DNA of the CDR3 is TGTGCCAGCAGCTTGACAGGGGGTTTGAGGGAGCAGTTCTTC. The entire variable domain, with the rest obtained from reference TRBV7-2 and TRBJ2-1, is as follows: GAGVSQSPSNKVTEKGKDVELRCDPISGHTALYWYRQSLGQGLEFLIYFQGNSAPDKSGLPSDRFSAERTGGSVSTLTIQRTQQEDSAVYLCASSLTGGLREQFFGPGTRLTVL.